One and the same sample provided the 12 T cell receptor beta chains below, sequenced in a study of shared clonotypes between healthy human individuals. Profiled with immunoSEQ multiplex PCR; TCRdb holds only in-frame clones, not every one. The profile shows 1,500,000 or so clones, approximately 98.5% of them singletons. The specimen was naive CD4+ T cells sorted from blood. Stated subset: CD45RA+ positively selected. The source of these receptors is a man younger than 40 in good health.

The rearrangement joins TRBV5-4 to TRBJ2-2; perhaps TRBD1 as D (6 bases). From germline, CDR1 is SGHNT and CDR2 YYREEE (reference sequence). This CDR3 contains 14 residues. V lost 1 base and J lost 4, with 8 bases in between. CDR3 DNA: TGTGCCAGCAGCTTGACAGGGTCCACCGGGGAGCTGTTTTTT. Translated, it gives CASSLTGSTGELFF.

The rearrangement links TRBV4-3 to TRBJ2-7; 7 bases align to TRBD1. CDR1 and CDR2 (germline): LGHNA, YSLEER. V was clipped by 2 bases and J by 7 bases; unmatched bases: 5. The CDR3 is 13 amino acids. The CDR3 spells CASSQLPGQEQYF. Here the CDR3 DNA reads TGCGCCAGCAGCCAACTCCCGGGACAGGAGCAGTACTTC.

This chain uses TRBV12-5 with TRBJ2-3; D perhaps matches TRBD2 (5 bases). The CDR3 has 20 residues. Germline-derived CDR1 and CDR2 are LGHNT and FRNRAP. Trimming took 4 bases from V and 6 from J, leaving 32 bases between them. The CDR3 reads CASGSPRRRSGILSQDTQYF. CDR3 DNA sequence: TGTGCTAGTGGTTCCCCCCGGCGCAGATCGGGGATTTTGTCTCAGGATACGCAGTATTTT.

The chain combines TRBV7-8 with TRBJ1-5; unclear D gene. The CDR3 is 14 amino acids. CDR1 and CDR2 from the germline V gene are SGHVS and FQNEAQ. V shed 0 bases and J shed 7 bases, with 10 bases lying between them. The CDR3 nucleotides are TGTGCCAGCAGCTTAGCGGCGGGATCCCAGCCCCAGCATTTT. Residues: CASSLAAGSQPQHF.

The chain uses TRBV5-1 and TRBJ2-1; TRBD1 aligns across 8 bases. The V gene's germline CDR1 is SGHRS and CDR2 YFSETQ. J lost 8 bases, V lost 3 bases, and 10 bases had no gene match. CDR3 length: 15 amino acids. The CDR3 here is CASSSPDRGPDEQFF. In DNA form, the CDR3 reads TGCGCCAGCAGCTCACCCGACAGGGGACCCGATGAGCAGTTCTTC.

The CDR3 spells CASSPATQAGINNEQFF. Written as DNA, the CDR3 is TGTGCCAGCAGTCCCGCGACCCAGGCGGGAATAAACAATGAGCAGTTCTTC. V and J are TRBV28 and TRBJ2-1, with a tentative D call TRBD2 (6 bases). Germline V gives CDR1 MDHEN, CDR2 SYDVKM. The length of the CDR3 is 17 residues. The V gene lost 5 bases and the J gene lost 5 bases, with 22 bases spanning the gap.

The chain uses TRBV5-4 and TRBJ2-3; the D gene could be TRBD1 or TRBD2 (5 bases each). The V and J ends lost 4 bases and 1 base respectively, with 19 bases between them. The CDR3 totals 17 residues. Germline lookup yields CDR1 SGHNT and CDR2 YYREEE (reference sequence). This CDR3 is CASSPEGLRGRTDTQYF. The CDR3 DNA reads as TGTGCCAGCAGCCCCGAGGGGTTGAGGGGACGCACAGATACGCAGTATTTT.

This clone was seen a single time. The genes are TRBV27 and TRBJ1-4; the D gene is possibly TRBD1 (6 bases). Germline V lookup: CDR1 MNHEY, CDR2 SMNVEV (reference sequence). The CDR3 contains 15 residues. V lost 5 bases and J lost 4, with 14 bases in between. The CDR3 is CASSPQGRGNEKLFF. The CDR3 region has the DNA TGTGCCAGCAGTCCCCAGGGGAGGGGTAATGAAAAACTGTTTTTT.

The rearrangement uses TRBV18 and TRBJ2-2; 7 positions match TRBD2. Trimming took 1 base from V and 2 from J; bases not matched to a gene: 7. From germline, CDR1 is KGHSH and CDR2 LQKENI. The CDR3 is 17 residues long. The CDR3 here is CASSPLIGLVNTGELFF. The CDR3 nucleotides are TGTGCCAGCTCACCACTTATAGGACTAGTTAACACCGGGGAGCTGTTTTTT.

V is TRBV19 and J is TRBJ1-1, with 7 bases lining up with TRBD1. The germline gives CDR1 LNHDA, CDR2 SQIVND (reference sequence). The V gene end was trimmed by 3 bases and the J gene end by 1 base; junction bases not matched to a gene: 5. The CDR3 loop spans 15 amino acids. In DNA form, the CDR3 reads TGTGCCAGTAGTATTATCCACAGGGGGAACACTGAAGCTTTCTTT. Amino acids: CASSIIHRGNTEAFF.

This clone showed up just once. V and J are TRBV4-2 and TRBJ2-3, with D maybe TRBD2 (6 bases). CDR1 and CDR2 from the germline V gene are LGHNA and YNFKEQ. Deletions cut 1 base from V and 5 bases from J, with 10 bases between. This CDR3 is built from 14 residues. The CDR3 loop is CASSQGPGGDTQYF. The CDR3 DNA reads as TGTGCCAGCAGCCAAGGCCCCGGGGGAGATACGCAGTATTTT.

A note on this clone: One junction end does not reproduce the germline sequence, and a read error may be involved. Distinct nucleotide sequences in the sample also encode this CDR3. The V gene is TRBV18, the J gene TRBJ2-3; 8 nucleotides match TRBD2. Germline values: CDR1 KGHSH, CDR2 LQKENI. This CDR3 has 12 amino acids. This chain's CDR3 is CASSPGGDTQYF. In DNA form, the CDR3 reads TGTGCCAGTTCACCGGGAGGGGATACGCAGTATTTT.